This is a list of T cell receptor beta chains from one sample in a study of CD8+ T cells in alopecia areata. Some clones are missing from TCRdb's copy, which holds only in-frame ones; the method was immunoSEQ multiplex PCR. The sample comprises about 140,000 clones, around 83% of which are singletons, and approximately 13% rests with the top ten. The sequencing used CD8+ T cells sorted from blood, collected at week 4, from a patient treated with tofacitinib. These TCRs come from a human donor with alopecia areata. CDR3s include the opening cysteine and the closing phenylalanine or tryptophan. A D gene is named only where the DNA matches it firmly. Clone size, where shown, is once, few, many, or a class for clones that have expanded.

d_call | j_call | v_call | clone_size | cdr3_nt | cdr3_aa
. | TRBJ1-1 | TRBV30 | . | TGTGCCTGGAGTGCCCGGGGGGGGATTGAAGCTTTCTTT | CAWSARGGIEAFF
. | TRBJ1-1 | TRBV29-1 | . | TGCAGCGCTGACCAGGGACTCAACACTGAAGCTTTCTTT | CSADQGLNTEAFF
. | TRBJ2-1 | TRBV30 | . | TGTGCCTGGAGTGTACCTGGGACTTACAATGAGCAGTTCTTC | CAWSVPGTYNEQFF
. | TRBJ2-7 | TRBV6-5 | . | TGTGCCAGCAGCCACGCCGGACCGAGCTCCTACGAGCAGTACTTC | CASSHAGPSSYEQYF
. | TRBJ2-3 | TRBV9 | . | TGTGCCACCAACCGGGGGTACACAGATACGCAGTATTTT | CATNRGYTDTQYF
. | TRBJ2-1 | TRBV4-1 | . | TGCGCCAGCAGCCAGGGCAGCTCCTACAATGAGCAGTTCTTC | CASSQGSSYNEQFF
TRBD2 | TRBJ2-3 | TRBV6-4 | medium-sized | TGTGCCAGCAGCACTAGCGGGGGGGCCACAGATACGCAGTATTTT | CASSTSGGATDTQYF
. | TRBJ2-3 | TRBV29-1 | . | TGCAGCGTAGAACCTACAGGGTTATTAGATACGCAGTATTTT | CSVEPTGLLDTQYF
TRBD1 | TRBJ1-1 | TRBV29-1 | . | TGCAGCGTTTATAATGGGGACAGCTATGAAGCTTTCTTT | CSVYNGDSYEAFF
. | TRBJ1-1 | TRBV19 | . | TGTGCCAGTAAGGAGACACTGAACACTGAAGCTTTCTTT | CASKETLNTEAFF